What follows are 4 T cell receptor beta chains derived from one specimen sequenced in a study of beta chain features in type 1 diabetes (dated by TCRdb to the late 2010s). The library was built by means of the immunoSEQ multiplex PCR assay. The High Capacity cDNA Reverse Transcription Kit was used to reverse transcribe all of the isolated RNA, meaning that expressed TCRB transcripts were what got sequenced. Entries here come from immuneACCESS through TCRdb and include only in-frame sequences with V and J called. Some clones fail to appear in such tables; in the studies checked, an unresolved V gene covers under half of the shortfall, and the cause of the remainder is unknown. The sample yields fewer than 250,000 clones; more than 65% were counted once. The ten largest clones represent almost 0.055% of the sample. The specimen was naive CD4+ T cells from blood. Taken with the paper, the label for cell subset or site translates to: true naive CD4+ T cells. All receptors derive from a man aged 30-40 years in good health.

The chain is built from TRBV14 and TRBJ2-7, with D unclear. The CDR3 sequence is 11 residues long. The V gene lost 1 base and the J gene lost 5 bases, with 3 bases spanning the gap. Germline V gene sequence: CDR1 SGHDN, CDR2 FVKESK. The CDR3 sequence is CASSQVHEQYF. In DNA form, the CDR3 reads TGTGCCAGCAGCCAAGTTCACGAGCAGTACTTC.

The chain uses TRBV29-1 and TRBJ1-2; weak D call: TRBD1 (6 bases). Germline values: CDR1 SQVTM, CDR2 ANQGSEA. The CDR3 is 13 residues long. V gave up 5 bases and J gave up 5 bases, with 15 bases separating them. DNA of the CDR3: TGCAGCGTTCCGGGACACCCAATATATGGCTACACCTTC. Its protein product is CSVPGHPIYGYTF.

This sequence joins TRBV9 and TRBJ2-7, with TRBD1 matching over 7 bases. This CDR3 is built from 16 residues. Trimming took 1 base from V and 5 from J; bases not matched to a gene: 12. From germline, CDR1 is SGDLS and CDR2 YYNGEE. In nucleotides, the CDR3 is TGTGCCAGCAGCGTAACCCCAGGAACAGGGGTGGACGAGCAGTACTTC. Residues: CASSVTPGTGVDEQYF.

Note on this clone: Other DNA sequences within the sample encode an identical CDR3. The rearrangement links TRBV29-1 to TRBJ1-1; D possibly corresponds to TRBD1 (6 bases). Trimming shortened V by 6 bases and J by 0 bases, and 11 bases separated the two germline ends. Germline CDR1 reads SQVTM; CDR2 reads ANQGSEA. The CDR3 runs 13 residues. As DNA, the CDR3 is TGCAGCGTGGGGGGACAATTGAACACTGAAGCTTTCTTT. It encodes CSVGGQLNTEAFF.